This T cell receptor (beta chain) is drawn from a study of cytomegalovirus exposure and HLA in healthy donors. Turning to the study itself: There were about 85 million unique TCRs (from HLA-typed donors) in an early data release. Overall study findings and caveats: In vitro experiments confirmed that three CMV-associated chains were specific for CMV antigens.

Nominal health characterized the donors when sampled, though unrecorded immune exposures were likely. The PCR contained 60 Vbeta and 13 Jbeta primers. Some clones are missing from TCRdb's copy, which holds only in-frame ones; the method was immunoSEQ multiplex PCR. The top ten hold roughly 0.64% of the sample, which has around 170,000 clones, 79% seen once. Worth noting for this clone: As yet, its antigen is unknown.

Sequencing was done on a sample of PBMCs. This sequence originates from a woman in her thirties or forties in good health and CMV-seronegative.

This CDR3 is CASSLSANHYNEQFF. DNA of the CDR3: TGTGCCAGCAGCTTAAGCGCGAACCACTACAATGAGCAGTTCTTC. This chain connects TRBV5-6 to TRBJ2-1; D gene ambiguous. CDR1 and CDR2 from the germline V gene are SGHDT and YYEEEE. The CDR3 contains 15 residues. Deletions cut 2 bases from V and 3 bases from J, with 12 bases between.